This T cell receptor (beta chain) was identified during a study of CD8+CD57+ T cells in acquired aplastic anemia. The wider study: CD4+ cells from healthy donors averaged around 10 million reads. Broader study findings: Patients and healthy controls showed no significant CD8+ Simpson's diversity difference.

CDR3 size: 16 residues. Trimming took off 7 bases at V and 11 bases at J, with 29 bases between the two ends. Investigators profiled TCR beta VDJ and CDR3 from genomic DNA template. MiXCR, run by TCRdb on the reads, gives a single entry per CDR3 protein. Here the sample spans hundreds of thousands of distinct CDR3 sequences, 65% to 80% being singletons. This clonotype has a single count. As yet, its antigen is unknown. This TCR came from a human donor in good health, serving as a control. Sequenced sample: sorted CD4+, CD8+, or CD8+CD57+ T cells (not recorded which) from PBMCs. This chain uses TRBV12-3 or TRBV12-4 with TRBJ1-2; possibly TRBD1 for D (6 bases). The CDR3 region is CASNFSARGSFHCYTF. The CDR3 coding sequence is TGTGCCAGCAACTTTTCTGCCAGGGGAAGTTTTCATTGTTACACCTTC.